The next 23 T cell receptor beta chains were all read from a single sample in a study of vaccination effects on CD4 cells after COVID-19. This table comes from immunoSEQ multiplex PCR, and its TCRdb copy is limited to in-frame clones, with some not included. The table records approximately 50,000 clones, about four fifths of them present only once. The antigens for these receptors are not known. ViraFEST expansion of antigen-specific CD4+ T cells with viral peptide pools preceded sequencing. An approximately ten-day culture period preceded the isolation of CD4+ T cells. Negative nucleocapsid antibody tests before and after vaccination confirmed no previous SARS-CoV-2 infection. This specimen consisted of CD4+ T cells from PBMCs cultured with HCoV-OC43 spike peptides, obtained before COVID-19 vaccination. Subset denoted: HCoV-OC43 spike overlapping peptide pool stimulation. Every receptor here comes from a human donor who received a COVID-19 vaccine.

The rearrangement uses TRBV5-5 and TRBJ2-7; D might be TRBD1 (5 bases). The CDR3 is made up of 16 amino acids. CDR1 and CDR2 from the germline V gene are SGHKS and YYEKEE (reference sequence). The V gene lost 0 bases and the J gene lost 2 bases, with 15 bases spanning the gap. The CDR3 sequence is CASSLETASLTYEQYV. In nucleotides, the CDR3 is TGTGCCAGCAGCTTGGAGACAGCCTCCCTAACCTACGAGCAGTACGTC.

The chain combines TRBV20-1 with TRBJ1-1, with 7 bases fitting TRBD1. The J segment lost 2 bases and the V segment lost 3 bases, leaving 6 bases of the junction unmatched. The germline CDR1 and CDR2 sequences are DFQATT and SNEGSKA (reference sequence). This CDR3 comprises 14 residues. For the CDR3, the DNA is TGCAGTGCTAGTGGGCCAGGGGGAAACACTGAAGCTTTCTTT. Translating it yields CSASGPGGNTEAFF.

V and J are TRBV7-2 and TRBJ2-1; D not certain. This CDR3 region has 15 residues. V shed 5 bases and J shed 2 bases, with 13 bases lying between them. Germline lookup yields CDR1 SGHTA and CDR2 FQGNSA. In DNA, the CDR3 is TGTGCCAGCAGCCCCCTCGGTTTGGCCTACAATGAGCAGTTCTTC. Encoded protein: CASSPLGLAYNEQFF.

The chain carries TRBV9 and TRBJ1-2; no firm D call. The CDR3 is 11 residues long. V was trimmed by 3 bases and J by 7 bases, leaving 7 bases between them. The germline gives CDR1 SGDLS, CDR2 YYNGEE. The CDR3 DNA reads as TGTGCCAGCAGCGCCGACGGTGGCTACACCTTC. It encodes CASSADGGYTF.

V and J are TRBV6-5 and TRBJ2-7; D perhaps matches TRBD1 (6 bases). V was cut by 0 bases and J by 6 bases, with 12 bases left in between. The CDR3 runs to 14 residues. In germline, CDR1 is MNHEY, CDR2 SVGAGI. The CDR3 DNA reads as TGTGCCAGCAGTTACTCGAGGGCAGGGGTCGAGCAGTACGTC. Amino acid sequence: CASSYSRAGVEQYV.

This clone has a single count. This chain connects TRBV7-3 to TRBJ2-6; D is ambiguous. V lost 0 bases and J 2 bases, leaving 5 bases between the germline ends. Looked up from germline, CDR1 is SGHTA and CDR2 is FQGTGA. CDR3 length: 15 amino acids. The CDR3 protein is CASSLTGAGANVLTF. The CDR3 DNA follows: TGTGCCAGCAGCTTAACGGGCGCTGGGGCCAACGTCCTGACTTTC.

V gene TRBV7-2 combines with J gene TRBJ1-6, with D perhaps matching TRBD1 (5 bases). The CDR3 has 17 amino acids. V shed 1 base and J shed 10 bases, with 20 bases lying between them. The germline CDR1 and CDR2 sequences are SGHTA and FQGNSA. The CDR3 here is CASSLGGVSRERSPLHF. CDR3 nucleotides: TGTGCCAGCAGCTTAGGGGGGGTTTCGAGGGAGCGGTCACCCCTCCACTTT.

The rearrangement links TRBV4-2 to TRBJ1-2, with D unresolved. This CDR3 is built from 14 residues. Trimming took off 4 bases at V and 3 bases at J, with 12 bases between the two ends. Per the germline V gene, CDR1 is LGHNA and CDR2 is YNFKEQ. In nucleotides, the CDR3 is TGTGCCAGCAGCCCGGAGCGATCTGACTATGGCTACACCTTC. The encoded protein is CASSPERSDYGYTF.

The chain is built from TRBV5-6 and TRBJ1-2; D gene unclear. The V gene lost 5 bases and the J gene lost 4 bases, with 9 bases spanning the gap. Germline CDR1 SGHDT, CDR2 YYEEEE. This CDR3 region has 12 residues. The chain's CDR3 is CASRQWGYGYTF. DNA for the CDR3: TGTGCCAGCAGGCAGTGGGGCTATGGCTACACCTTC. The whole variable domain, remainder taken from reference TRBV5-6 and TRBJ1-2, is DAGVTQSPTHLIKTRGQQVTLRCSPKSGHDTVSWYQQALGQGPQFIFQYYEEEERQRGNFPDRFSGHQFPNYSSELNVNALLLGDSALYLCASRQWGYGYTFGSGTRLTVV.

V gene TRBV7-9 combines with J gene TRBJ2-6; D unclear. V dropped 5 bases and J dropped 0 bases, with 11 bases sitting between them. CDR1 and CDR2 (germline): SEHNR, FQNEAQ (reference sequence). This CDR3 has 16 residues. The CDR3 DNA reads as TGTGCCAGCAGCACCGGACCCAACTCTGGGGCCAACGTCCTGACTTTC. Translating it yields CASSTGPNSGANVLTF.

The rearrangement uses TRBV10-3 and TRBJ2-5; 10 nucleotides line up with TRBD2. The CDR3 loop spans 14 amino acids. J was trimmed by 2 bases and V by 7 bases; bases with no gene match: 4. CDR1 and CDR2 (germline): ENHRY, SYGVKD. The CDR3 sequence: CAINPSGGQETQYF. In DNA form, the CDR3 reads TGTGCCATCAATCCTAGCGGGGGACAAGAGACCCAGTACTTC.

The gene calls are TRBV5-5 and TRBJ2-5; the D call may be TRBD1 or TRBD2 (5 bases each). Germline CDR1 is SGHKS and CDR2 is YYEKEE (reference sequence). The length of the CDR3 is 14 residues. V was pared by 0 bases and J by 1 base, with 7 bases between. The CDR3 nucleotides read TGTGCCAGCAGCTTGGCGGGACCCCAAGAGACCCAGTACTTC. It encodes CASSLAGPQETQYF.

This clone was observed once. The chain combines TRBV3-1 (or the pseudogene TRBV3-2) with TRBJ2-3, with 10 bases lining up with TRBD1. Germline CDR1 LGHDT, CDR2 YNNKEL (reference sequence). With 2 bases clipped from V and 4 bases from J, the junction kept 6 bases outside the gene matches. The CDR3 spans 16 residues. CDR3 nucleotide sequence: TGTGCCAGCAGCCAACGAGGGACAGGGGCCGCAGATACGCAGTATTTT. Translation gives CASSQRGTGAADTQYF.

The chain employs TRBV12-5 and TRBJ2-5; 9 nucleotides align to TRBD2. The junction had 10 bases not matched to a gene; V was cut back by 3 bases and J by 5 bases. CDR1 is LGHNT, CDR2 FRNRAP, per germline. The CDR3 is made up of 16 amino acids. The CDR3, as DNA: TGTGCTAGTGGTTTTGGGCCAGCGGGGGGTGTGGAGACCCAGTACTTC. Its translation is CASGFGPAGGVETQYF. Full variable domain (rest looked up from reference TRBV12-5 and TRBJ2-5): DARVTQTPRHKVTEMGQEVTMRCQPILGHNTVFWYRQTMMQGLELLAYFRNRAPLDDSGMPKDRFSAEMPDATLATLKIQPSEPRDSAVYFCASGFGPAGGVETQYFGPGTRLLVL.

This rearrangement joins TRBV4-2 to TRBJ2-5; D perhaps matches TRBD2 (7 bases). Trimming took 0 bases from V and 4 from J, leaving 15 bases between them. Germline values: CDR1 LGHNA, CDR2 YNFKEQ. The CDR3 spans 16 residues. Here the CDR3 reads CASSQDSGGGGETQYF. The CDR3 coding sequence is TGTGCCAGCAGCCAAGATAGTGGGGGGGGCGGAGAGACCCAGTACTTC.

V gene TRBV7-2 combines with J gene TRBJ2-1; TRBD1 aligns across 11 bases. From germline, CDR1 is SGHTA and CDR2 FQGNSA. The V and J ends lost 2 bases and 4 bases, in that order; junction bases with no gene match: 7. The CDR3 has 17 residues. The DNA for the CDR3 is TGTGCCAGCAGCTTACCAGGGACAGGGGGGGAATACAATGAGCAGTTCTTC. Translation gives CASSLPGTGGEYNEQFF.

This chain connects TRBV29-1 to TRBJ1-1, with TRBD1 matching 8 bases. CDR3 length: 14 amino acids. Germline V gives CDR1 SQVTM, CDR2 ANQGSEA. The V and J ends lost 8 bases and 2 bases, in that order; junction bases with no gene match: 10. Here the CDR3 DNA reads TGCAGCACATACTCAGGGGGCGCAAACACTGAAGCTTTCTTT. Residues: CSTYSGGANTEAFF.

The DNA for the CDR3 is TGCGCCAGCAGCCAAGGGGGAGGTAGTAGCAATCAGCCCCAGCATTTT. Amino acids: CASSQGGGSSNQPQHF. The V call is TRBV4-1, the J call TRBJ1-5; D uncertain. CDR3 length: 16 amino acids. With 1 base removed from V and 0 bases from J, the gap between germline ends came to 10 bases. Germline V gene lookup returns CDR1 MGHRA and CDR2 YSYEKL.

This chain uses TRBV6-4 with TRBJ2-3; no definite D call. Trimming shortened V by 11 bases and J by 2 bases, and 14 bases separated the two germline ends. The CDR3 loop spans 13 amino acids. Germline-derived CDR1 and CDR2 are MRHNA and SNTAGT. Here the CDR3 DNA reads TGTGCCTCAGTAAAGCCAGACACAGATACGCAGTATTTT. The encoded protein is CASVKPDTDTQYF.

V is TRBV10-1 and J is TRBJ2-5; possible D gene TRBD1, 7 bases. This CDR3 contains 15 residues. Germline CDR1 is WNHNN and CDR2 is SYGVQD (reference sequence). Trimming cost V 2 bases and J 2 bases, with 12 bases left between them. The CDR3 sequence: CASSEGGTAQETQYF. In DNA, the CDR3 is TGCGCCAGCAGTGAGGGAGGGACAGCACAAGAGACCCAGTACTTC.

A few counts support this clone. This chain joins TRBV9 and TRBJ2-3, with D uncertain. Germline CDR1 and CDR2: SGDLS and YYNGEE. CDR3 length equals 14 residues. V lost 1 base to trimming and J lost 2 bases, with 8 bases between them. CDR3 nucleotide sequence: TGTGCCAGCAGCGTATTGTCTACCACAGATACGCAGTATTTT. Its protein is CASSVLSTTDTQYF. Combining the CDR3 with reference TRBV9 and TRBJ2-3 gives the whole variable domain DSGVTQTPKHLITATGQRVTLRCSPRSGDLSVYWYQQSLDQGLQFLIQYYNGEERAKGNILERFSAQQFPDLHSELNLSSLELGDSALYFCASSVLSTTDTQYFGPGTRLTVL.

This chain connects TRBV7-2 to TRBJ2-3; TRBD2 agrees at 11 bases. Germline CDR1 is SGHTA and CDR2 is FQGNSA. The CDR3 totals 17 residues. The V and J ends lost 6 bases and 4 bases, in that order; junction bases with no gene match: 12. In DNA form, the CDR3 reads TGTGCCAGCAGTTTCCTACCTAGCGGGGGGAGGGCAGATACGCAGTATTTT. Encoded protein: CASSFLPSGGRADTQYF.

This chain uses TRBV3-1 (or the pseudogene TRBV3-2) with TRBJ2-3, with 10 nucleotides matching TRBD2. The CDR3 runs to 16 residues. CDR1 and CDR2 (germline): LGHDT, YNNKEL (reference sequence). V gave up 6 bases and J gave up 2 bases; unmatched junction bases: 8. This chain's CDR3 is CASRSIAGGFTDTQYF. CDR3 nucleotide sequence: TGTGCCAGCAGATCAATAGCGGGGGGTTTCACAGATACGCAGTATTTT.